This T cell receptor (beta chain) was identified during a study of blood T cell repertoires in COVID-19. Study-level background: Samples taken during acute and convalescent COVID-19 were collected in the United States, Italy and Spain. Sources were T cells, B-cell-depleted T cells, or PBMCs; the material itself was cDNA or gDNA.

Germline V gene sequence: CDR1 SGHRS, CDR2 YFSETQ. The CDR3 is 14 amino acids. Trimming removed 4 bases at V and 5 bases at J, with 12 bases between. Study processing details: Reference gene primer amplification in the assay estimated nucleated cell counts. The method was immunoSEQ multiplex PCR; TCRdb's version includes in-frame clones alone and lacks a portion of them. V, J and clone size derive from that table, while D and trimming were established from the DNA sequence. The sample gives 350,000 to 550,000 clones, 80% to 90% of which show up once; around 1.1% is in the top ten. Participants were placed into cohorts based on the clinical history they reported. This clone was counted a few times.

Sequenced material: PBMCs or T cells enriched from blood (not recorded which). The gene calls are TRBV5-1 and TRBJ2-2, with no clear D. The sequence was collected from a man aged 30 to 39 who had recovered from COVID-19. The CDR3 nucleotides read TGCGCCAGCAGCACCGGGTCGGGTACCGGGGAGCTGTTTTTT. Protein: CASSTGSGTGELFF. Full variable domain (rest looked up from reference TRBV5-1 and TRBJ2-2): KAGVTQTPRYLIKTRGQQVTLSCSPISGHRSVSWYQQTPGQGLQFLFEYFSETQRNKGNFPGRFSGRQFSNSRSEMNVSTLELGDSALYLCASSTGSGTGELFFGEGSRLTVL.